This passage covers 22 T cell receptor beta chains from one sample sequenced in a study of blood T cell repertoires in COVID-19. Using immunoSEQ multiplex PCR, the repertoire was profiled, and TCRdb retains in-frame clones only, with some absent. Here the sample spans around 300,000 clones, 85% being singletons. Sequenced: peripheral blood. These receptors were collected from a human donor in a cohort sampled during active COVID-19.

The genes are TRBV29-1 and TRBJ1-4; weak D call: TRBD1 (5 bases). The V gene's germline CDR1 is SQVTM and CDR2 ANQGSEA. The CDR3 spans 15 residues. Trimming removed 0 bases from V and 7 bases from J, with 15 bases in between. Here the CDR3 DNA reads TGCAGCGTTGAAGATTTCGGCATCGGGGGTGAAAAACTGTTTTTT. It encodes CSVEDFGIGGEKLFF. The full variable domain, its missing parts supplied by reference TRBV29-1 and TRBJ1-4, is SAVISQKPSRDICQRGTSLTIQCQVDSQVTMMFWYRQQPGQSLTLIATANQGSEATYESGFVIDKFPISRPNLTFSTLTVSNMSPEDSSIYLCSVEDFGIGGEKLFFGSGTQLSVL.

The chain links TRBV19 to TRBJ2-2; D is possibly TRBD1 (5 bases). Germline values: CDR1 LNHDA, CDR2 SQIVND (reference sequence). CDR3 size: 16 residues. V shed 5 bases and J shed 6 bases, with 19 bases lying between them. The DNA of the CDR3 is TGTGCCAGTAGTTTGGGGCCCCCTTCGGACGCCGGGGAGCTGTTTTTT. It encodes CASSLGPPSDAGELFF.

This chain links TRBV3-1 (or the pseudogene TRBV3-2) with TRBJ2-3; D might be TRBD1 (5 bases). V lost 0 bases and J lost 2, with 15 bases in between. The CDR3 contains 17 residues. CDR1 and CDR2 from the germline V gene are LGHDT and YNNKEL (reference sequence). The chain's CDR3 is CASSQEGVGFLTDTQYF. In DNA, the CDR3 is TGTGCCAGCAGCCAAGAAGGGGTTGGGTTTCTCACAGATACGCAGTATTTT.

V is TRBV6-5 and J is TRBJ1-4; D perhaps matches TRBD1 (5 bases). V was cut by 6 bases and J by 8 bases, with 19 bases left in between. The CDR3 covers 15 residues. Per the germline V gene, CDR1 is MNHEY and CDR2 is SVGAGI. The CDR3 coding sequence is TGTGCCAGCAGGGACATGTCAATGGGGAACGAAAAACTGTTTTTT. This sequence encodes CASRDMSMGNEKLFF.

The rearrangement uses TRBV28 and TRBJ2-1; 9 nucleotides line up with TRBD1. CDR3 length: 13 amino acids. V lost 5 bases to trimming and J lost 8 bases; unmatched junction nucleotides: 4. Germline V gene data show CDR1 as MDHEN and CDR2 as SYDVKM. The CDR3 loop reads CASSPGQGDEQFF. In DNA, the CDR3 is TGTGCCAGCAGTCCGGGACAGGGAGATGAGCAGTTCTTC.

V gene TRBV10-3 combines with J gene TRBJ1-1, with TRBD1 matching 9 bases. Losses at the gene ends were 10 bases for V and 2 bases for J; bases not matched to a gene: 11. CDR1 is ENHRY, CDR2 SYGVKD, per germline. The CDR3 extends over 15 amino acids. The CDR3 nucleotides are TGTGCCACAGTCCCGGGACAGGGTACCAACACTGAAGCTTTCTTT. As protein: CATVPGQGTNTEAFF.

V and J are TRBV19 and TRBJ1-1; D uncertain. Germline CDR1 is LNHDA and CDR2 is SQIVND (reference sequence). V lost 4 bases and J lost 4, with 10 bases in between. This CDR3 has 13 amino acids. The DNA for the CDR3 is TGTGCCAGTAGTACCGTACGGGGCACTGAAGCTTTCTTT. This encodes CASSTVRGTEAFF.

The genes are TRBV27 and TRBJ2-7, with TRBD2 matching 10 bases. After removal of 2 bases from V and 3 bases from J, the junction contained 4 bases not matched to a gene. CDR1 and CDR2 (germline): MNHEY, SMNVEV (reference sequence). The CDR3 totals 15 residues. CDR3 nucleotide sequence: TGTGCCAGCAGTTTAAGCGGGGGGGCGGGCTACGAGCAGTACTTC. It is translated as CASSLSGGAGYEQYF.

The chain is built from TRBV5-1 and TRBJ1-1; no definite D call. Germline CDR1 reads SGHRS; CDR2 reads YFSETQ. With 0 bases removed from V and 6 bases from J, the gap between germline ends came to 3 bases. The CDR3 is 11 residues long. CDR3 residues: CASSLASEAFF. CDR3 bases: TGCGCCAGCAGCTTGGCCTCTGAAGCTTTCTTT.

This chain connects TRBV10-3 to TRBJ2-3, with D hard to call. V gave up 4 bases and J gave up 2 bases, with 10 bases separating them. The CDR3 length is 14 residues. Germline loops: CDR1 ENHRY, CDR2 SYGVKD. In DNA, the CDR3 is TGTGCCATCAGTGTACAGACGTTCACAGATACGCAGTATTTT. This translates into CAISVQTFTDTQYF.

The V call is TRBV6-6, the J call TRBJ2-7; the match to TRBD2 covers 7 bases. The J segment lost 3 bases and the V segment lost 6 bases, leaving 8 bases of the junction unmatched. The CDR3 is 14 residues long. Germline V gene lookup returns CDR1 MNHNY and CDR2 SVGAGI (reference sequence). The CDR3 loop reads CASSAPGGVYEQYF. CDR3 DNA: TGTGCCAGCAGCGCCCCGGGAGGAGTCTACGAGCAGTACTTC.

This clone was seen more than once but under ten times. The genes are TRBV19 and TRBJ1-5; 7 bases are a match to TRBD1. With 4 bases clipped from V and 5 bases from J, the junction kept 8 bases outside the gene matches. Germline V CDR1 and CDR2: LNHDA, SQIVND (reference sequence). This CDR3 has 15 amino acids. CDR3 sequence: CASSKDGDRYQPQHF. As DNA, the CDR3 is TGTGCCAGTAGTAAGGATGGGGACAGATATCAGCCCCAGCATTTT.

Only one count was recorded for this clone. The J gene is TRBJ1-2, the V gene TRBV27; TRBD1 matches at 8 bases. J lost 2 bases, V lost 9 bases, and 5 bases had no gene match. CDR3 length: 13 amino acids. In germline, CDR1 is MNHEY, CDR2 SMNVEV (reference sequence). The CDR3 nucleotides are TGTGCCAGTTCCGACAGGGGAAACTATGGCTACACCTTC. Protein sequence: CASSDRGNYGYTF.

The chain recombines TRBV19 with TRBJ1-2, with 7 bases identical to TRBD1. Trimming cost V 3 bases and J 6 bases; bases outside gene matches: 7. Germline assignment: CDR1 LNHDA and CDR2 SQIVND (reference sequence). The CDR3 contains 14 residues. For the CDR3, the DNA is TGTGCCAGTAGTATTTATGGGACAGCTGATGGCTACACCTTC. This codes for CASSIYGTADGYTF.

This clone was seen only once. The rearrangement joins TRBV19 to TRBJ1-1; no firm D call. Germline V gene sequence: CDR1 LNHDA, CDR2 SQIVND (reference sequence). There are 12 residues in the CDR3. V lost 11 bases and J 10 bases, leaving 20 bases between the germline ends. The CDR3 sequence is CAAYDPPGGAFF. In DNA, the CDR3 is TGTGCCGCCTACGACCCACCCGGCGGAGCTTTCTTT.

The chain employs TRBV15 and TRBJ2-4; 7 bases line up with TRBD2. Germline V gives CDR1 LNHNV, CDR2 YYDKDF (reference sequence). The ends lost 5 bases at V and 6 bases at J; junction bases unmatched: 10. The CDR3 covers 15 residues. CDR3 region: CATSAGGSGINIQYF. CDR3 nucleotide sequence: TGTGCCACCAGCGCCGGGGGGTCAGGGATAAACATTCAGTACTTC.

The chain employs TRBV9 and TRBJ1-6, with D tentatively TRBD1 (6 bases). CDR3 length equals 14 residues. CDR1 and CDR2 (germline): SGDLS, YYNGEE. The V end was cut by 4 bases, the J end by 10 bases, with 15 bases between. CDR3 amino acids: CASSPGQTRSPLHF. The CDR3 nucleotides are TGTGCCAGCAGCCCCGGACAGACGAGATCACCCCTCCACTTT. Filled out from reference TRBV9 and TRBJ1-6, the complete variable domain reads DSGVTQTPKHLITATGQRVTLRCSPRSGDLSVYWYQQSLDQGLQFLIQYYNGEERAKGNILERFSAQQFPDLHSELNLSSLELGDSALYFCASSPGQTRSPLHFGNGTRLTVT.

CDR3 sequence reads: CASSNRQGGAPNEKLFF. The CDR3 DNA follows: TGTGCCAGCAGTAACCGACAGGGTGGGGCCCCAAATGAAAAACTGTTTTTT. V usage is TRBV27 and J usage is TRBJ1-4, with 7 nucleotides matching TRBD1. Trimming removed 5 bases from V and 5 bases from J; junction bases left unmatched: 14. The CDR3 totals 17 residues. Germline CDR1 reads MNHEY; CDR2 reads SMNVEV (reference sequence).

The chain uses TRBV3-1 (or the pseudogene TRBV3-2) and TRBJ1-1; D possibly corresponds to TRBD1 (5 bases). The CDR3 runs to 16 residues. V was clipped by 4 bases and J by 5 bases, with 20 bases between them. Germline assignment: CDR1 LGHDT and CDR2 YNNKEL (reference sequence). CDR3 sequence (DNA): TGTGCCAGCAGCCCTTCAAGGGCGGAGGGGAAGACTGAAGCTTTCTTT. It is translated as CASSPSRAEGKTEAFF.

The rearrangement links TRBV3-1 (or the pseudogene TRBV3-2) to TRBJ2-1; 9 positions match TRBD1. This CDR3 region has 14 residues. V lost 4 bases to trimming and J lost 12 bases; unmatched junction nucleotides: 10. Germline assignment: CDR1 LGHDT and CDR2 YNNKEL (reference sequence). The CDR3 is CASSLPGQGIGQFF. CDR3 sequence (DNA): TGTGCCAGCAGCCTTCCGGGACAGGGAATAGGGCAGTTCTTC.

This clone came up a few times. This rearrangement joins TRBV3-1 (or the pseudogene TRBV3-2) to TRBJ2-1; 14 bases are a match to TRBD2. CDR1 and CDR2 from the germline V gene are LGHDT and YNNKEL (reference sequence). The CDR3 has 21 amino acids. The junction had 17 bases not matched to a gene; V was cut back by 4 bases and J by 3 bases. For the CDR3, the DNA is TGTGCCAGCAGCCCGAGGACTAGCGGGGGGATGACACGTCTTCTCTACAATGAGCAGTTCTTC. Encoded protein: CASSPRTSGGMTRLLYNEQFF.

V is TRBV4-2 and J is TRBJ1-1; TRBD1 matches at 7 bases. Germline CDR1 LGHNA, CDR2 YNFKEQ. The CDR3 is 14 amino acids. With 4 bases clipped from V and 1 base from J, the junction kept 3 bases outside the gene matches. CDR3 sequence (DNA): TGTGCCAGCAGCCCCGGGACAGCGAACACTGAAGCTTTCTTT. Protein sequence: CASSPGTANTEAFF.